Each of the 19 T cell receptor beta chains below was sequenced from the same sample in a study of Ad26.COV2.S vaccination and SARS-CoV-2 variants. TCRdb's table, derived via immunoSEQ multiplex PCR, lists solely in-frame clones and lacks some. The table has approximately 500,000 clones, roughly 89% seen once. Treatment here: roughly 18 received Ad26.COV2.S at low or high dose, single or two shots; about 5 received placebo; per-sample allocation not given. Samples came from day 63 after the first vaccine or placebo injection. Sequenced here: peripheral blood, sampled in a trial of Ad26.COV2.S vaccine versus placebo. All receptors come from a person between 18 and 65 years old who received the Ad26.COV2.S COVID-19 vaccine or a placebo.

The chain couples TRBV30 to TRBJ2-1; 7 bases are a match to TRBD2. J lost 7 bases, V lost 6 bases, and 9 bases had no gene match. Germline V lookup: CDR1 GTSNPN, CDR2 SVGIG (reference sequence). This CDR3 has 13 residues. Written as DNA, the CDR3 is TGTGCCTGTAGCGGGTCCGGAATTAATGAGCAGTTCTTC. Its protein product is CACSGSGINEQFF. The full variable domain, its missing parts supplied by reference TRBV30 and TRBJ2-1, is SQTIHQWPATLVQPVGSPLSLECTVEGTSNPNLYWYRQAAGRGLQLLFYSVGIGQISSEVPQNLSASRPQDRQFILSSKKLLLSDSGFYLCACSGSGINEQFFGPGTRLTVL.

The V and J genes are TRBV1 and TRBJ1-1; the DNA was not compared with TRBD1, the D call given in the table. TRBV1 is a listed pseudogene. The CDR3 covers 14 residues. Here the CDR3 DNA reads TGCACCAGCAGCCAATGGACAGGGGGGACTGAAGCTTTCTTT. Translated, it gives CTSSQWTGGTEAFF.

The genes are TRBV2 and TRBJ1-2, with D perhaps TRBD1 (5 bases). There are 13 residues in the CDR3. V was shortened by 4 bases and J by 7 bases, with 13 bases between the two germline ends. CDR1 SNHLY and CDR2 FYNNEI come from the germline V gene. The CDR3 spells CASSGGGDAGYTF. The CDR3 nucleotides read TGTGCCAGCAGTGGTGGGGGTGACGCTGGCTACACCTTC.

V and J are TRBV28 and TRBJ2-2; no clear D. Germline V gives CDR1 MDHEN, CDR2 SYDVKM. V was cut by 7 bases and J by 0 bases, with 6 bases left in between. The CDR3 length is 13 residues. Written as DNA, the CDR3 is TGTGCCAGCACCACGCCGAACACCGGGGAGCTGTTTTTT. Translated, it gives CASTTPNTGELFF.

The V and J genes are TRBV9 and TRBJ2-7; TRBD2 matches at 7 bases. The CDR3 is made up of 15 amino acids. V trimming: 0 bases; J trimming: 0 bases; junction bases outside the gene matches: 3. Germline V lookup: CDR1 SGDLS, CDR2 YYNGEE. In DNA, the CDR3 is TGTGCCAGCAGCGTAGGGCTAGCGGACTCCTACGAGCAGTACTTC. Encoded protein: CASSVGLADSYEQYF.

CDR3 residues: CASSFRGVGGYTF. CDR3 DNA: TGTGCCAGCAGTTTCAGGGGGGTAGGGGGCTACACCTTC. The V and J genes are TRBV27 and TRBJ1-2; 7 bases agree with TRBD1. Per germline, CDR1 MNHEY and CDR2 SMNVEV (reference sequence). Trimming removed 3 bases from V and 8 bases from J; junction bases left unmatched: 6. This CDR3 contains 13 residues.

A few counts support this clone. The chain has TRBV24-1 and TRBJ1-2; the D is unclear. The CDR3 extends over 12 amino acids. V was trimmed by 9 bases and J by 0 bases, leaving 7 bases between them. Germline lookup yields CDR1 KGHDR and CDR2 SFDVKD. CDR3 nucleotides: TGTGCCACCCACGAGGCTAACTATGGCTACACCTTC. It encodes CATHEANYGYTF.

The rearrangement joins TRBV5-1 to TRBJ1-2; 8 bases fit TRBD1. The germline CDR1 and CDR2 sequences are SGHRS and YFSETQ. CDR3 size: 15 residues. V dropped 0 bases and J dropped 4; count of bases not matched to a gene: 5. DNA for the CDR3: TGCGCCAGCAGCTTGGCGTTCACAGGGGGCTATGGCTACACCTTC. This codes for CASSLAFTGGYGYTF.

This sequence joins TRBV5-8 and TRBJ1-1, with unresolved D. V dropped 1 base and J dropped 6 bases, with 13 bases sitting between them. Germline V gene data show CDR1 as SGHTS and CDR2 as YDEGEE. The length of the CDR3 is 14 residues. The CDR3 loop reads CASSLRRVSPEAFF. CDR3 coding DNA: TGTGCCAGCAGCTTGAGACGGGTTTCCCCTGAAGCTTTCTTT.

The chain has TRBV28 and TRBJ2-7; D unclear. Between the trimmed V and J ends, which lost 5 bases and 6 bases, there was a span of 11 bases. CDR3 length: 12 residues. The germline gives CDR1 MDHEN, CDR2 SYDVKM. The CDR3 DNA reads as TGTGCCAGCAGTGCTTTAGCCGTCGAGCAGTACTTC. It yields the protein CASSALAVEQYF.

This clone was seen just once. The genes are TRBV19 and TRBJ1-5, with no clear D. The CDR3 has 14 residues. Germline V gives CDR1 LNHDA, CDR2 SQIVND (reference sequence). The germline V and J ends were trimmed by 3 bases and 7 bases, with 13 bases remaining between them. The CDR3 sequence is CASSIYKGGQPQHF. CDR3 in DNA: TGTGCCAGTAGTATTTACAAGGGTGGGCAGCCCCAGCATTTT. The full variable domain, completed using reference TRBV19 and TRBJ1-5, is DGGITQSPKYLFRKEGQNVTLSCEQNLNHDAMYWYRQDPGQGLRLIYYSQIVNDFQKGDIAEGYSVSREKKESFPLTVTSAQKNPTAFYLCASSIYKGGQPQHFGDGTRLSIL.

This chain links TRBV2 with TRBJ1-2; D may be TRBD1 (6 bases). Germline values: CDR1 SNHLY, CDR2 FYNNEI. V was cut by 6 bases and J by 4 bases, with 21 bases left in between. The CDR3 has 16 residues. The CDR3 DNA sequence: TGTGCCAGCAGCAAGAGGGGGGCTCAGGGCTTCTATGGCTACACCTTC. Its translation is CASSKRGAQGFYGYTF.

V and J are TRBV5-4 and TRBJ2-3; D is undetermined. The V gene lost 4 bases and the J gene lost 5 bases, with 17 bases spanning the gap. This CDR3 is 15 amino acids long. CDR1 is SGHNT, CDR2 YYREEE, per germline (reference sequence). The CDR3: CASSLHPTGRDTQYF. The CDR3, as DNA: TGTGCCAGCAGCCTCCACCCCACGGGCAGAGATACGCAGTATTTT. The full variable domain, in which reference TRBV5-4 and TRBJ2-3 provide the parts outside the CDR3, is ETGVTQSPTHLIKTRGQQVTLRCSSQSGHNTVSWYQQALGQGPQFIFQYYREEENGRGNFPPRFSGLQFPNYSSELNVNALELDDSALYLCASSLHPTGRDTQYFGPGTRLTVL.

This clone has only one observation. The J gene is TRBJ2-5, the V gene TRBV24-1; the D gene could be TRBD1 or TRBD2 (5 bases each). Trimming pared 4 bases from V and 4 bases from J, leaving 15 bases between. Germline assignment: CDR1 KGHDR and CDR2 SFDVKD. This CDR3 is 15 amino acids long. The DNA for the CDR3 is TGTGCCACCAGTGACAGATACCGGGACCGAGAGACCCAGTACTTC. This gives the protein CATSDRYRDRETQYF.

The CDR3 here is CASSPGGGRNQPQHF. The CDR3 nucleotides are TGTGCCAGCAGCCCCGGGGGGGGTCGAAATCAGCCCCAGCATTTT. The rearrangement links TRBV3-1 (or the pseudogene TRBV3-2) to TRBJ1-5; D possibly corresponds to TRBD1 (5 bases). V lost 4 bases and J lost 4, with 14 bases in between. CDR3 size: 15 residues. The germline V gene has CDR1 LGHDT and CDR2 YNNKEL (reference sequence).

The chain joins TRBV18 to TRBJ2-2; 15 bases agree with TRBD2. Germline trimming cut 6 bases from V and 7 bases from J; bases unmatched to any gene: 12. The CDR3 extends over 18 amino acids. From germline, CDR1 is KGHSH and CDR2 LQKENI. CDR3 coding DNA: TGTGCCAGCTCCACGGCCGGGACTAGCGGGAGGCCCGGCGGGGAGCTGTTTTTT. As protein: CASSTAGTSGRPGGELFF.

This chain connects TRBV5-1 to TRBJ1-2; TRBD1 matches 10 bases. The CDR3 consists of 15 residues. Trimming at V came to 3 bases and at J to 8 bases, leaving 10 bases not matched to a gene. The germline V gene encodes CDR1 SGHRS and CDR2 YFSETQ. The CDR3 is CASSSATGGTRGYTF. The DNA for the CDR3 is TGCGCCAGCAGCTCGGCGACAGGGGGCACGAGAGGCTACACCTTC.

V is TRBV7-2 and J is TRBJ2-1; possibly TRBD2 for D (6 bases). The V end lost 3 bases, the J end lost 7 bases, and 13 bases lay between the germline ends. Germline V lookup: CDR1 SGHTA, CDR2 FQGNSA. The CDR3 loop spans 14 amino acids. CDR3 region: CASSFPGTLNEQFF. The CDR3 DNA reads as TGTGCCAGCAGCTTCCCCGGGACTTTAAATGAGCAGTTCTTC.

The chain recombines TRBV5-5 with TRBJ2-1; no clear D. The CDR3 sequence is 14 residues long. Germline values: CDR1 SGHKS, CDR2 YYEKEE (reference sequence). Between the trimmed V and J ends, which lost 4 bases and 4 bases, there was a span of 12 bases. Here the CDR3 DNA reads TGTGCCAGCAGCCCCCACGCCGTTTACAATGAGCAGTTCTTC. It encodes CASSPHAVYNEQFF.